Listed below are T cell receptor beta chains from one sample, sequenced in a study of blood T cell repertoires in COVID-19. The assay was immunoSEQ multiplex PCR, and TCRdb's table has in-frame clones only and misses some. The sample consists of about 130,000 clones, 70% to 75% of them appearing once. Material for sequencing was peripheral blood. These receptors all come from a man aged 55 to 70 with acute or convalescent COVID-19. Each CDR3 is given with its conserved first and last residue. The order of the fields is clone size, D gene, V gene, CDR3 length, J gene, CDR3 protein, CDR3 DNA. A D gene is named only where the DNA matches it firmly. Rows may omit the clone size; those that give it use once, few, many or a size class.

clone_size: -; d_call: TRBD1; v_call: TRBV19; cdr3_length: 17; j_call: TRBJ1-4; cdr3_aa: CASSPTRLGTGREKLFF; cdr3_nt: TGTGCCAGTAGTCCCACCCGACTGGGGACAGGGCGGGAAAAACTGTTTTTT
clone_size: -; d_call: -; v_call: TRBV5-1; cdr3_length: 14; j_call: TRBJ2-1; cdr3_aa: CASSGDFLTDEQFF; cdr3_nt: TGCGCCAGCAGCGGGGACTTCCTAACCGATGAGCAGTTCTTC
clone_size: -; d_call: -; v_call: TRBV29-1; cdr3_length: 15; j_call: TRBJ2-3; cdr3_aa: CSVEARLSSTDTQYF; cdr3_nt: TGCAGCGTTGAGGCCAGACTTTCTAGCACAGATACGCAGTATTTT
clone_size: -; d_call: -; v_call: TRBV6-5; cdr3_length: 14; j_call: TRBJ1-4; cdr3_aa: CASSPRTAIEKLFF; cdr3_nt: TGTGCCAGCAGCCCACGGACAGCGATTGAAAAACTGTTTTTT
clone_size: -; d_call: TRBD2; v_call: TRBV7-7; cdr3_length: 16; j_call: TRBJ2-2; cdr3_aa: CASSRGGLAGAGELFF; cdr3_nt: TGTGCCAGCAGCCGGGGCGGGCTAGCGGGAGCCGGGGAGCTGTTTTTT
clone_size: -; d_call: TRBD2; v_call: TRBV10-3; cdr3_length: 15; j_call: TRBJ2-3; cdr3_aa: CAISESGRWLDTQYF; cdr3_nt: TGTGCCATCAGTGAAAGCGGGAGGTGGCTAGATACGCAGTATTTT
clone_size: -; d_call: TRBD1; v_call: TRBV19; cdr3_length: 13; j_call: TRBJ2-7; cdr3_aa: CATWDRRSYEQYF; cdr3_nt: TGTGCCACCTGGGACAGGAGGTCCTACGAGCAGTACTTC
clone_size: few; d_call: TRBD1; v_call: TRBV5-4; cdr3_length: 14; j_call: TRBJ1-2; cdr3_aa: CASSLDRGLGSYTF; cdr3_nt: TGTGCCAGCAGCTTGGACAGGGGGCTCGGGAGCTACACCTTC
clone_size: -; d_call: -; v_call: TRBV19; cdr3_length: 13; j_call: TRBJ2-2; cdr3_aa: CASRQIGTGELFF; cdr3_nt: TGTGCCAGCCGACAGATTGGAACCGGGGAGCTGTTTTTT
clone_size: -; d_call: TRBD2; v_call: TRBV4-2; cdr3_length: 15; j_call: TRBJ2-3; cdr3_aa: CASSERAGGTDTQYF; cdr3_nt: TGTGCCAGCAGTGAAAGGGCCGGGGGGACAGATACGCAGTATTTT
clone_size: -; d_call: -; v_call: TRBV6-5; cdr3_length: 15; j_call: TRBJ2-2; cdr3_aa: CASSSPAGTPGELFF; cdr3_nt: TGTGCCAGCAGTTCCCCGGCGGGGACCCCCGGGGAGCTGTTTTTT
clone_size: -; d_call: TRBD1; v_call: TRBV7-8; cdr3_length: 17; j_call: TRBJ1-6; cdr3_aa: CASSPRSGTVYNSPLHF; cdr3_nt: TGTGCCAGCAGCCCACGATCGGGGACAGTGTATAATTCACCCCTCCACTTT
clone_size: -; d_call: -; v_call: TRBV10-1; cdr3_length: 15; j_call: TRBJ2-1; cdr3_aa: CASSESRGTYNEQFF; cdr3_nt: TGCGCCAGCAGTGAGTCACGGGGGACCTACAATGAGCAGTTCTTC
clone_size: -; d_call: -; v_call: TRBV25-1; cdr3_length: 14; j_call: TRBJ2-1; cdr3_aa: CASSGWTGGGEQFF; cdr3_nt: TGTGCCAGCAGTGGGTGGACAGGAGGAGGGGAGCAGTTCTTC
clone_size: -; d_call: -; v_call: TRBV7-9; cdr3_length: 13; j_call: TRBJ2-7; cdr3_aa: CASSLVESGEQYF; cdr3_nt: TGTGCCAGCAGCTTAGTTGAGTCCGGCGAGCAGTACTTC
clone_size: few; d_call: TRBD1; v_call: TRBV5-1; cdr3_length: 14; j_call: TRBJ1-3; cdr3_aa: CASSLGDSGNTIYF; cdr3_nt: TGCGCCAGCAGCTTGGGGGACAGTGGAAACACCATATATTTT
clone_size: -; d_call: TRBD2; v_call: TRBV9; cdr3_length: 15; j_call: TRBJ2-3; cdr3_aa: CASSVDLAGVDTQYF; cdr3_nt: TGTGCCAGCAGCGTAGACCTCGCGGGGGTTGATACGCAGTATTTT
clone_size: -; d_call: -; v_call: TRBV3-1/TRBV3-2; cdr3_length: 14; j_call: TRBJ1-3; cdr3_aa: CASSQQGSGNTIYF; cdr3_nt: TGTGCCAGCAGCCAACAGGGATCCGGAAACACCATATATTTT
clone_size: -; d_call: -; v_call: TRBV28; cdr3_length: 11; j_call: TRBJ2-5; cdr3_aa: CASSVEETQYF; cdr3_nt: TGTGCCAGCAGTGTGGAGGAGACCCAGTACTTC
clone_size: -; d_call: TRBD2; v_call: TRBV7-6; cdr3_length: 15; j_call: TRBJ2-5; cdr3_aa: CASSLGLAAQETQYF; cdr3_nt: TGTGCCAGCAGCTTAGGGCTAGCGGCTCAAGAGACCCAGTACTTC
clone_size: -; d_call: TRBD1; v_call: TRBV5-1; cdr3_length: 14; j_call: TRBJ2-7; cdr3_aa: CASSLDRVTYEQYF; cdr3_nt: TGCGCCAGCAGCCTGGACAGGGTGACCTACGAGCAGTACTTC
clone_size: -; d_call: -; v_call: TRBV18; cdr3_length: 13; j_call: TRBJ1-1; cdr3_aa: CASSPRENTEAFF; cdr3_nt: TGTGCCAGCTCACCACGAGAGAACACTGAAGCTTTCTTT
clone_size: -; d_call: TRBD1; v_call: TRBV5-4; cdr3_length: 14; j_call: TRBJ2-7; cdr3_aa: CASSPGQGAYEQYF; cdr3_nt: TGTGCCAGCAGCCCAGGACAGGGCGCCTACGAGCAGTACTTC
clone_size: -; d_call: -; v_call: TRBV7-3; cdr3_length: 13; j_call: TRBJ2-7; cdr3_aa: CASSSGTSYEQYF; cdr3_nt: TGTGCCAGCAGCTCAGGGACTTCATACGAGCAGTACTTC
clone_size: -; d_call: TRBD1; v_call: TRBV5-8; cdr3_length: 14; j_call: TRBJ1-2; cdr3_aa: CASSWGTGNYGYTF; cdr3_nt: TGTGCCAGCAGCTGGGGGACAGGGAACTATGGCTACACCTTC
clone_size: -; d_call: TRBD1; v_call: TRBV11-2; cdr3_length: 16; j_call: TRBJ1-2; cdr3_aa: CASSPRGTATNYGYTF; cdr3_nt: TGTGCCAGCAGCCCTAGAGGGACAGCTACAAACTATGGCTACACCTTC
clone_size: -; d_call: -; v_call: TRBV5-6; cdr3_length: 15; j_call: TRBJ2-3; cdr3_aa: CASAGGRENTDTQYF; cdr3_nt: TGTGCCAGCGCCGGGGGGCGGGAGAACACAGATACGCAGTATTTT
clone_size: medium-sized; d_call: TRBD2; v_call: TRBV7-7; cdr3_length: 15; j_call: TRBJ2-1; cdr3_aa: CASSLGLATDNEQFF; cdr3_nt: TGTGCCAGCAGCTTAGGACTAGCGACAGACAATGAGCAGTTCTTC
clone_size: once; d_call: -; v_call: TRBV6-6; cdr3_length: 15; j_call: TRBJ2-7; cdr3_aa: CASSYSTGKDYEQYF; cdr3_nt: TGTGCCAGCAGTTACTCGACAGGAAAAGACTACGAGCAGTACTTC
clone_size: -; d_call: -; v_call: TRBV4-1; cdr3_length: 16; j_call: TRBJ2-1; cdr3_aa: CASSQDVLVLYNEQFF; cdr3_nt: TGCGCCAGCAGCCAAGATGTACTAGTCCTCTACAATGAGCAGTTCTTC
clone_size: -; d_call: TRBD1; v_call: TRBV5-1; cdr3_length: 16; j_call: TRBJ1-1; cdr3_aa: CASSYSTGTGGPEAFF; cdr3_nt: TGCGCCAGCAGCTACTCAACCGGGACAGGGGGCCCTGAAGCTTTCTTT
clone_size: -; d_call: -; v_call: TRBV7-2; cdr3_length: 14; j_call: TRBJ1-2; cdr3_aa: CASSLALQGGGYTF; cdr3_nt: TGTGCCAGCAGCTTAGCGCTTCAGGGTGGGGGCTACACCTTC
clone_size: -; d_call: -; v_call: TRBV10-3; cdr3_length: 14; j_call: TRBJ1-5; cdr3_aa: CAIRREASGQPQHF; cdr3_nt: TGTGCCATCCGTCGTGAGGCGTCGGGACAGCCCCAGCATTTT
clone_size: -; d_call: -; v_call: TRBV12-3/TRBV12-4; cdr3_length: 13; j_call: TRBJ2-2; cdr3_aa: CATQISYTGELFF; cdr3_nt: TGTGCCACCCAGATTTCCTACACCGGGGAGCTGTTTTTT
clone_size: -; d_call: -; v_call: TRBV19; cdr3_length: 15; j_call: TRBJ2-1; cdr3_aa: CASRHSYPSYNEQFF; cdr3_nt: TGTGCCAGTAGGCACTCTTATCCCTCCTACAATGAGCAGTTCTTC
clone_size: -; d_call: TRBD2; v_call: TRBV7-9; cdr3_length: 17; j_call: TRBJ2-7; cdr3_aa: CASSLGIAGTSRLEQYF; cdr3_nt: TGTGCCAGCAGCTTAGGGATTGCCGGGACTAGCCGTCTCGAGCAGTACTTC
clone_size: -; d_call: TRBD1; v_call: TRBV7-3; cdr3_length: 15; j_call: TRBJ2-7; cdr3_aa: CTSRLTGTGYHEQYF; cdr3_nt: TGTACCAGCAGACTAACCGGGACAGGGTACCACGAGCAGTACTTC
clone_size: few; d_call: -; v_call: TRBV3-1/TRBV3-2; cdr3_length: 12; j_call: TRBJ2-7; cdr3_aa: CASSSSPYEQYF; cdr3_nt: TGTGCCAGCAGCTCGAGCCCTTACGAGCAGTACTTC
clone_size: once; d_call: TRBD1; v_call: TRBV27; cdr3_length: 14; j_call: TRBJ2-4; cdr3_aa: CASSSTGQPYIQYF; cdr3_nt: TGTGCCAGCAGTTCGACGGGACAGCCATACATTCAGTACTTC
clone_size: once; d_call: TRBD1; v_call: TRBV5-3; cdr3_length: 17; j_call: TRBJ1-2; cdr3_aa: CARSLRGQTGEGYGYTF; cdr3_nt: TGTGCCAGAAGCTTGCGTGGGCAAACAGGGGAAGGCTATGGCTACACCTTC
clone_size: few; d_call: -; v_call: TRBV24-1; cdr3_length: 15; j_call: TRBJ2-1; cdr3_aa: CATSALDSGYNEQFF; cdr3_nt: TGTGCCACCAGTGCCCTGGACAGCGGCTACAATGAGCAGTTCTTC
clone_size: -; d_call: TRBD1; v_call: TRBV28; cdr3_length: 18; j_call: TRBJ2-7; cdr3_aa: CASSGPGTGNRNGYEQYF; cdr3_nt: TGTGCCAGCAGTGGACCCGGGACAGGGAATAGGAACGGCTACGAGCAGTACTTC
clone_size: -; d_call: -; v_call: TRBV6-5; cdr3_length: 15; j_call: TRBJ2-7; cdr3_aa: CASSYSGSGAYEQYF; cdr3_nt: TGTGCCAGCAGTTATAGCGGATCGGGCGCTTACGAGCAGTACTTC
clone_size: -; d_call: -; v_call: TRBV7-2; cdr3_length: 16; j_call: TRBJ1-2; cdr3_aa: CASSLGALRATGGYTF; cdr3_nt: TGTGCCAGCAGCTTAGGGGCTCTGCGGGCGACCGGGGGCTACACCTTC
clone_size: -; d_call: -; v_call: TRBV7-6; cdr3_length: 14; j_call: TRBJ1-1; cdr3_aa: CASSPRQTNTEAFF; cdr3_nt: TGTGCCAGCAGCCCCCGACAGACGAACACTGAAGCTTTCTTT